What follows are 30 T cell receptor beta chains derived from one specimen sequenced in a study of CD8+CD57+ T cells in acquired aplastic anemia listed by TCRdb under 2018. Sequencing was performed on an Illumina HiSeq 2000. TCR beta VDJ combination and CDR3 sequence profiling used genomic DNA as the template. TCRdb took the public reads, trimmed them with fastp at Q25, ran MiXCR for clone calling and kept in-frame beta chains. For every CDR3 protein sequence, its rows merge into one entry that carries the most common genes and DNA. The sample records roughly 170,000 distinct CDR3 sequences, 55% to 75% of which are singletons. The ten largest account for roughly 42% of the sample. The sample comprised sorted CD4+, CD8+, or CD8+CD57+ T cells (not recorded which) from PBMCs. These receptors were collected from a human donor in good health.

The chain recombines TRBV20-1 with TRBJ2-5; 13 bases line up with TRBD2. The ends lost 5 bases at V and 5 bases at J; junction bases unmatched: 2. The CDR3 runs to 13 residues. Germline loops: CDR1 DFQATT, CDR2 SNEGSKA (reference sequence). This CDR3 reads CSAETSGRETQYF. The CDR3 coding sequence is TGCAGTGCTGAGACTAGCGGGAGGGAGACCCAGTACTTC.

The chain joins TRBV7-8 to TRBJ2-1, with D perhaps matching TRBD2 (7 bases). This CDR3 has 15 residues. V was clipped by 5 bases and J by 7 bases, with 18 bases between them. Germline V CDR1 and CDR2: SGHVS, FQNEAQ. CDR3: CASSLEGGGRNEQFF. DNA for the CDR3: TGTGCCAGCAGCCTGGAGGGGGGCGGGAGAAATGAGCAGTTCTTC.

The chain is built from TRBV28 and TRBJ2-7; 8 bases are a match to TRBD2. J gave up 4 bases and V 0 bases, and 2 bases lay outside the gene matches. There are 14 residues in the CDR3. Looked up from germline, CDR1 is MDHEN and CDR2 is SYDVKM. The CDR3 region has the DNA TGTGCCAGCAGTTTATGGCGGGAGGTTTACGAGCAGTACTTC. Amino acid sequence: CASSLWREVYEQYF. Drawing the rest from reference TRBV28 and TRBJ2-7, the complete variable domain is DVKVTQSSRYLVKRTGEKVFLECVQDMDHENMFWYRQDPGLGLRLIYFSYDVKMKEKGDIPEGYSVSREKKERFSLILESASTNQTSMYLCASSLWREVYEQYFGPGTRLTVT.

This sequence joins TRBV24-1 and TRBJ2-1, with D hard to call. In germline, CDR1 is KGHDR, CDR2 SFDVKD. Trimming left V 5 bases short and J 0 bases short, with 13 bases between. The CDR3 has 16 amino acids. DNA of the CDR3: TGTGCCACCAGTGGATTACAGCCAAGCTCCTACAATGAGCAGTTCTTC. Amino acids: CATSGLQPSSYNEQFF.

This clonotype has at least ten counts. The rearrangement uses TRBV12-3 or TRBV12-4 and TRBJ1-1, with D hard to call. CDR3 length: 11 residues. The V and J ends lost 3 bases and 4 bases respectively, with 3 bases between them. CDR3 sequence reads: CASSLSTEAFF. The CDR3 region has the DNA TGTGCCAGCAGTTTGTCCACTGAAGCTTTCTTT.

The V call is TRBV9, the J call TRBJ1-4, with D perhaps TRBD1 (6 bases). In germline, CDR1 is SGDLS, CDR2 YYNGEE. The CDR3 extends over 12 amino acids. Deletions cut 6 bases from V and 3 bases from J, with 6 bases between. This chain's CDR3 is CASKGANEKLFF. The CDR3 DNA follows: TGTGCCAGCAAGGGGGCTAATGAAAAACTGTTTTTT.

The chain links TRBV19 to TRBJ2-5, with 8 bases lining up with TRBD2. Germline V gives CDR1 LNHDA, CDR2 SQIVND (reference sequence). Trimming cost V 8 bases and J 5 bases; bases outside gene matches: 13. CDR3 size: 15 residues. The CDR3 DNA is TGTGCCAGTTCTTCTCCGGGAGGGCAACGGGAGACCCAGTACTTC. The encoded protein is CASSSPGGQRETQYF.

Points on this clonotype: The missing conserved phenylalanine or tryptophan at the end of this CDR3 makes a read error likely. The chain recombines TRBV7-6 with TRBJ2-7; TRBD1 is a possible D gene (5 bases). There are 15 residues in the CDR3. V gave up 8 bases and J gave up 1 base, with 18 bases separating them. CDR1 and CDR2 from the germline V gene are SGHVS and FNYEAQ. CDR3 nucleotide sequence: TGTGCCAGCGGCTCCTTAGGGGTCCCTTCCTACGAGCAGTACTCC. Protein: CASGSLGVPSYEQYS.

This chain uses TRBV2 with TRBJ2-1, with no clear D. This CDR3 is built from 11 residues. The V and J ends lost 6 bases and 10 bases respectively, with 10 bases between them. Germline CDR1 is SNHLY and CDR2 is FYNNEI. CDR3 region: CASRGPKEQFF. The CDR3, as DNA: TGTGCCAGCAGGGGCCCAAAGGAGCAGTTCTTC. Filled out from reference TRBV2 and TRBJ2-1, the complete variable domain reads EPEVTQTPSHQVTQMGQEVILRCVPISNHLYFYWYRQILGQKVEFLVSFYNNEISEKSEIFDDQFSVERPDGSNFTLKIRSTKLEDSAMYFCASRGPKEQFFGPGTRLTVL.

The gene calls are TRBV7-9 and TRBJ1-2; no clear D. The germline gives CDR1 SEHNR, CDR2 FQNEAQ (reference sequence). The CDR3 covers 13 residues. V shed 6 bases and J shed 6 bases, with 14 bases lying between them. The CDR3: CASSFWRENGYTF. CDR3 bases: TGTGCCAGCAGTTTTTGGAGAGAGAATGGCTACACCTTC. The whole variable domain, remainder taken from reference TRBV7-9 and TRBJ1-2, is DTGVSQNPRHKITKRGQNVTFRCDPISEHNRLYWYRQTLGQGPEFLTYFQNEAQLEKSRLLSDRFSAERPKGSFSTLEIQRTEQGDSAMYLCASSFWRENGYTFGSGTRLTVV.

The chain employs TRBV19 and TRBJ1-2; tentative D call: TRBD1 (6 bases). The CDR3 has 12 residues. The germline V gene has CDR1 LNHDA and CDR2 SQIVND (reference sequence). V lost 6 bases, J lost 7 bases, and 12 bases lay in between. As DNA, the CDR3 is TGTGCCAGTAGACAGGGTGGAGGTGGCTACACCTTC. Its protein is CASRQGGGGYTF.

This sequence joins TRBV20-1 and TRBJ1-1; D unresolved. Trimming removed 5 bases from V and 2 bases from J, with 15 bases in between. Germline CDR1 and CDR2: DFQATT and SNEGSKA (reference sequence). The CDR3 totals 14 residues. This CDR3 is CSASPAAFNTEAFF. The CDR3 coding sequence is TGCAGTGCTTCCCCCGCGGCATTCAACACTGAAGCTTTCTTT.

This clonotype was counted ten times or more. This chain joins TRBV7-6 and TRBJ2-7; D is uncertain. Per the germline V gene, CDR1 is SGHVS and CDR2 is FNYEAQ. This CDR3 is built from 15 residues. The germline V and J ends were trimmed by 5 bases and 2 bases, with 16 bases remaining between them. CDR3 nucleotides: TGTGCCAGCAGCGCCGGGTCGGGTGGAACCTACGAGCAGTACTTC. Residues: CASSAGSGGTYEQYF. The full variable domain, rest sourced from reference TRBV7-6 and TRBJ2-7, is GAGVSQSPRYKVTKRGQDVALRCDPISGHVSLYWYRQALGQGPEFLTYFNYEAQQDKSGLPNDRFSAERPEGSISTLTIQRTEQRDSAMYRCASSAGSGGTYEQYFGPGTRLTVT.

This clonotype was detected once. V and J are TRBV5-6 and TRBJ2-7, with D unresolved. The ends were cut back, 1 base at V and 9 bases at J, with 2 bases in the middle. CDR1 is SGHDT and CDR2 is YYEEEE in the germline V gene. The CDR3 length is 9 residues. In DNA form, the CDR3 reads TGTGCCAGCAGCTTGTTGCAGTACTTC. This translates into CASSLLQYF.

This clonotype was detected only a few times. This rearrangement joins TRBV29-1 to TRBJ2-5, with 10 bases identical to TRBD1. Germline V gives CDR1 SQVTM, CDR2 ANQGSEA. The CDR3 covers 14 residues. Trimming took 6 bases from V and 5 from J; bases not matched to a gene: 9. The CDR3 loop reads CSVRQGAGAETQYF. The CDR3 nucleotides are TGCAGCGTAAGACAGGGGGCTGGAGCGGAGACCCAGTACTTC.

This clonotype was detected only a few times. The chain is built from TRBV20-1 and TRBJ2-3; 8 nucleotides align to TRBD2. The germline V gene encodes CDR1 DFQATT and CDR2 SNEGSKA (reference sequence). V gave up 4 bases and J gave up 2 bases; unmatched junction bases: 11. This CDR3 contains 16 residues. The CDR3 sequence is CSAKGDVAGFTDTQYF. The DNA for the CDR3 is TGCAGTGCTAAGGGCGATGTAGCGGGGTTCACAGATACGCAGTATTTT.

This clonotype showed up many times. This chain links TRBV7-9 with TRBJ2-1; D gene unclear. The germline V gene has CDR1 SEHNR and CDR2 FQNEAQ (reference sequence). The length of the CDR3 is 14 residues. Trimming took 4 bases from V and 6 from J, leaving 13 bases between them. The CDR3 region is CASSSLAESNEQFF. CDR3 sequence (DNA): TGTGCCAGCAGCTCATTAGCAGAATCCAATGAGCAGTTCTTC.

This clonotype showed up many times. The V call is TRBV4-3, the J call TRBJ1-2; possible D gene TRBD1, 6 bases. Germline CDR1 LGHNA, CDR2 YSLEER. V lost 3 bases and J 3 bases, leaving 17 bases between the germline ends. The CDR3 consists of 16 residues. The CDR3 reads CASSHWARTEDYGYTF. CDR3 in DNA: TGCGCCAGCAGCCACTGGGCTAGGACAGAAGACTATGGCTACACCTTC.

The chain couples TRBV29-1 to TRBJ1-1; D unclear. Germline CDR1 SQVTM, CDR2 ANQGSEA. V lost 0 bases and J lost 6, with 11 bases in between. The CDR3 length is 13 residues. The CDR3 here is CSVEDLAVPEAFF. CDR3 DNA: TGCAGCGTTGAAGATCTGGCAGTCCCTGAAGCTTTCTTT.

In its sample, this clonotype was seen many times. The chain has TRBV9 and TRBJ2-1; tentatively, D is TRBD2 (6 bases). The length of the CDR3 is 17 residues. CDR1 is SGDLS, CDR2 YYNGEE, per germline. V lost 0 bases and J lost 7, with 20 bases in between. The chain's CDR3 is CASSVVLDRLDMNEQFF. The DNA of the CDR3 is TGTGCCAGCAGCGTAGTCCTAGACAGACTAGATATGAATGAGCAGTTCTTC.

This clonotype was seen at least ten times. The chain has TRBV20-1 and TRBJ2-1, with 9 positions matching TRBD2. Germline V gives CDR1 DFQATT, CDR2 SNEGSKA (reference sequence). Trimming cost V 1 base and J 1 base; bases outside gene matches: 5. The CDR3 spans 16 residues. In DNA, the CDR3 is TGCAGTGCTAGAGGACTAGCGGACAGATCCTACAATGAGCAGTTCTTC. Translation gives CSARGLADRSYNEQFF.

Worth noting for this clonotype: Germline and junction disagree at one end, which may indicate a read error. The rearrangement joins TRBV24-1 to TRBJ2-7; D is undetermined. This CDR3 has 11 amino acids. Germline V lookup: CDR1 KGHDR, CDR2 SFDVKD. In DNA form, the CDR3 reads TGTGTCACCAGTCTCGGTGGGGAGCAGTACTTC. Protein sequence: CVTSLGGEQYF.

This clonotype was detected many times. This chain links TRBV19 with TRBJ1-1; 7 positions match TRBD1. CDR1 and CDR2 (germline): LNHDA, SQIVND (reference sequence). V dropped 3 bases and J dropped 8; count of bases not matched to a gene: 6. The CDR3 runs to 13 residues. CDR3 nucleotides: TGTGCCAGTAGTATCGGAGGGGGCAGGGAAGCTTTCTTT. Translating gives CASSIGGGREAFF.

To note about this clonotype: A much larger clone lies one base from this, so it may be a read error. The chain recombines TRBV6-1 with TRBJ2-3; 7 nucleotides align to TRBD1. Germline assignment: CDR1 MNHNS and CDR2 SASEGT. The CDR3 extends over 15 amino acids. CDR3: CTSSESLAGGDTQYF. The CDR3 DNA sequence: TGTACCAGCAGTGAATCATTGGCAGGGGGAGATACGCAGTATTTT.

The chain joins TRBV20-1 to TRBJ2-3, with TRBD2 matching over 8 bases. V was clipped by 2 bases and J by 0 bases; unmatched bases: 7. The CDR3 has 16 amino acids. In germline, CDR1 is DFQATT, CDR2 SNEGSKA (reference sequence). The CDR3 nucleotides are TGCAGTGCTAGAATCGGAGCGGGAGTTAGCACAGATACGCAGTATTTT. Translation: CSARIGAGVSTDTQYF.

The sample holds many counts of this clonotype. The chain combines TRBV4-1 with TRBJ2-7, with 7 bases lining up with TRBD2. Germline-derived CDR1 and CDR2 are MGHRA and YSYEKL. The trim removed 1 base at V and 3 bases at J, leaving 3 bases unmatched. The CDR3 is 14 amino acids. In nucleotides, the CDR3 is TGCGCCAGCAGCCAAGGGGAGGGGTTCTACGAGCAGTACTTC. Its protein product is CASSQGEGFYEQYF.

The rearrangement links TRBV20-1 to TRBJ2-2; D unclear. V was cut by 3 bases and J by 4 bases, with 12 bases left in between. CDR3 length: 14 residues. CDR1 is DFQATT and CDR2 is SNEGSKA in the germline V gene (reference sequence). CDR3 coding DNA: TGCAGTGCTAGCCCCACTGTCCGCACCGGGGAGCTGTTTTTT. It is translated as CSASPTVRTGELFF.

The rearrangement links TRBV9 to TRBJ2-2; D is unresolved. Trimming took 3 bases from V and 0 from J, leaving 12 bases between them. CDR3 length: 16 amino acids. The germline V gene has CDR1 SGDLS and CDR2 YYNGEE. CDR3 DNA: TGTGCCAGCAGCGAGGCTAGTGGCACGAACACCGGGGAGCTGTTTTTT. It yields the protein CASSEASGTNTGELFF.

This rearrangement joins TRBV27 to TRBJ2-1; unclear D gene. The CDR3 has 13 amino acids. The V end was cut by 6 bases, the J end by 6 bases, with 12 bases between. CDR1 is MNHEY and CDR2 is SMNVEV in the germline V gene (reference sequence). CDR3 DNA: TGTGCCAGCAGGGAAGCAACCGCCAATGAGCAGTTCTTC. It is translated as CASREATANEQFF.

This clonotype was observed at least ten times. The rearrangement links TRBV5-8 to TRBJ2-5; weak D call: TRBD2 (6 bases). The CDR3 spans 18 residues. V was pared by 4 bases and J by 2 bases, with 24 bases between. Germline V CDR1 and CDR2: SGHTS, YDEGEE. This chain's CDR3 is CASSNKPLRDWTQETQYF. The CDR3 region has the DNA TGTGCCAGCAGCAACAAACCACTCCGGGACTGGACTCAAGAGACCCAGTACTTC.